Listed here are 25 T cell receptor beta chains from one sample, sequenced in a study of cytomegalovirus exposure and HLA in healthy donors. The PCR made use of 60 Vbeta and 13 Jbeta primers. Using immunoSEQ multiplex PCR, the repertoire was profiled, and TCRdb retains in-frame clones only, with some absent. The data hold about 92,000 clones, with 80% to 90% observed a single time. Sequenced input: PBMCs. These receptors all come from a woman in her late teens or twenties in good health and CMV-seropositive.

The chain has TRBV7-9 and TRBJ1-2, with D possibly being TRBD1 (6 bases). CDR1 SEHNR and CDR2 FQNEAQ come from the germline V gene (reference sequence). The CDR3 runs to 14 residues. V was pared by 5 bases and J by 5 bases, with 15 bases between. CDR3 region: CASSPGPGEYGYTF. The CDR3 DNA reads TGTGCCAGCAGCCCCGGCCCAGGGGAATATGGCTACACCTTC.

This chain links TRBV9 with TRBJ2-7; 10 bases fit TRBD2. This CDR3 region has 15 residues. The J segment lost 4 bases and the V segment lost 1 base, leaving 5 bases of the junction unmatched. Looked up from germline, CDR1 is SGDLS and CDR2 is YYNGEE. DNA for the CDR3: TGTGCCAGCAGCGTATCAACTAGCGGGATTTACGAGCAGTACTTC. Translating it yields CASSVSTSGIYEQYF.

CDR3: CASSLATSYTDTQYF. The DNA for the CDR3 is TGCGCCAGCAGCTTGGCCACTAGTTACACAGATACGCAGTATTTT. The chain employs TRBV5-1 and TRBJ2-3; maybe TRBD2 (5 bases). The CDR3 length is 15 residues. Germline CDR1 is SGHRS and CDR2 is YFSETQ. V was clipped by 0 bases and J by 2 bases, with 10 bases between them.

The chain carries TRBV28 and TRBJ1-2; 7 bases fit TRBD1. CDR1 MDHEN and CDR2 SYDVKM come from the germline V gene. This CDR3 comprises 15 residues. V was pared by 3 bases and J by 3 bases, with 7 bases of the junction left unmatched. The CDR3 DNA is TGTGCCAGCAGTTTCCACAGGGGTCCGTACTATGGCTACACCTTC. Protein: CASSFHRGPYYGYTF.

In nucleotides, the CDR3 is TGCGCCAGCAGCTTGGGGGGGGGTCGCATGAACACTGAAGCTTTCTTT. Protein sequence: CASSLGGGRMNTEAFF. The chain uses TRBV5-1 and TRBJ1-1; D possibly corresponds to TRBD1 (5 bases). The length of the CDR3 is 16 residues. The germline V and J ends were trimmed by 0 bases and 0 bases, with 12 bases remaining between them. The germline V gene encodes CDR1 SGHRS and CDR2 YFSETQ.

The chain couples TRBV19 to TRBJ1-1; D not certain. V lost 4 bases and J lost 1, with 7 bases in between. The CDR3 sequence is 13 residues long. CDR1 is LNHDA and CDR2 is SQIVND in the germline V gene (reference sequence). For the CDR3, the DNA is TGTGCCAGTAGTAAGCCCACGAACACTGAAGCTTTCTTT. It translates to CASSKPTNTEAFF.

CDR3 sequence (DNA): TGTGCCAGCGGCCTAGCGGGAGTAAATGAGCAGTTCTTC. Amino acids: CASGLAGVNEQFF. The chain links TRBV9 to TRBJ2-1; TRBD2 aligns across 10 bases. CDR3 length: 13 amino acids. Germline V gene lookup returns CDR1 SGDLS and CDR2 YYNGEE. The trim removed 7 bases at V and 7 bases at J, leaving 5 bases unmatched.

Regarding this clone: The same CDR3 can be traced to other DNA sequences in this sample. The chain employs TRBV9 and TRBJ2-2; D gene unclear. V was pared by 4 bases and J by 3 bases, with 4 bases between. From germline, CDR1 is SGDLS and CDR2 YYNGEE. The CDR3 spans 12 residues. The CDR3 DNA is TGTGCCAGCAGCCCTTACACCGGGGAGCTGTTTTTT. The encoded protein is CASSPYTGELFF.

The chain recombines TRBV5-1 with TRBJ2-3, with 10 bases fitting TRBD2. Germline CDR1 reads SGHRS; CDR2 reads YFSETQ. Trimming took 3 bases from V and 1 from J; bases not matched to a gene: 5. The CDR3 has 16 amino acids. The CDR3 reads CASSSLGTSGTDTQYF. The CDR3 nucleotides are TGCGCCAGCAGCTCCCTCGGGACTAGCGGCACAGATACGCAGTATTTT.

This clone was counted a single time. V is TRBV10-3 and J is TRBJ2-2; 7 positions match TRBD2. J gave up 1 base and V 4 bases, and 0 bases lay outside the gene matches. The germline V gene encodes CDR1 ENHRY and CDR2 SYGVKD. This CDR3 comprises 14 residues. This CDR3 is CAISAGGNTGELFF. As DNA, the CDR3 is TGTGCCATCAGTGCGGGGGGGAACACCGGGGAGCTGTTTTTT.

This chain joins TRBV5-1 and TRBJ2-1; the D gene is possibly TRBD2 (5 bases). V was trimmed by 4 bases and J by 0 bases, leaving 11 bases between them. Germline CDR1 reads SGHRS; CDR2 reads YFSETQ. The CDR3 is made up of 15 amino acids. CDR3 region: CASSGSESSYNEQFF. CDR3 coding DNA: TGCGCCAGCAGCGGTAGCGAGAGCTCCTACAATGAGCAGTTCTTC.

The chain carries TRBV20-1 and TRBJ1-2, with D perhaps matching TRBD1 (5 bases). Trimming took 0 bases from V and 11 from J, leaving 10 bases between them. The CDR3 has 11 amino acids. Looked up from germline, CDR1 is DFQATT and CDR2 is SNEGSKA (reference sequence). CDR3 nucleotides: TGCAGTGCTAGAGACCTCCAGGGATACACCTTC. Translation: CSARDLQGYTF.

The chain carries TRBV28 and TRBJ1-2; TRBD1 might be the D (6 bases). Trimming took 8 bases from V and 8 from J, leaving 12 bases between them. CDR1 is MDHEN and CDR2 is SYDVKM in the germline V gene. The CDR3 is 11 amino acids. The chain's CDR3 is CASSGQSGYTF. In DNA, the CDR3 is TGTGCCAGCTCCGGACAGAGCGGCTACACCTTC.

The rearrangement joins TRBV27 to TRBJ2-3, with TRBD2 matching 7 bases. After removal of 0 bases from V and 3 bases from J, the junction contained 6 bases not matched to a gene. This CDR3 has 16 amino acids. Germline CDR1 is MNHEY and CDR2 is SMNVEV (reference sequence). Here the CDR3 reads CASSLSSGGGTDTQYF. The CDR3 bases are TGTGCCAGCAGTTTATCTTCTGGGGGGGGTACAGATACGCAGTATTTT.

V gene TRBV5-6 combines with J gene TRBJ1-2, with D perhaps TRBD1 (5 bases). In germline, CDR1 is SGHDT, CDR2 YYEEEE. Deletions cut 0 bases from V and 5 bases from J, with 17 bases between. This CDR3 comprises 16 residues. The DNA of the CDR3 is TGTGCCAGCAGCTTGGGGAGTACTCGCAGGGATTATGGCTACACCTTC. Its protein product is CASSLGSTRRDYGYTF.

This chain links TRBV5-1 with TRBJ1-2; maybe TRBD1 (5 bases). CDR3 length: 13 residues. The ends were cut back, 4 bases at V and 2 bases at J, with 9 bases in the middle. Per the germline V gene, CDR1 is SGHRS and CDR2 is YFSETQ. CDR3: CASSPTVNYGYTF. As DNA, the CDR3 is TGCGCCAGCAGCCCGACAGTCAACTATGGCTACACCTTC. Based on the CDR3 plus reference TRBV5-1 and TRBJ1-2, the full variable domain is KAGVTQTPRYLIKTRGQQVTLSCSPISGHRSVSWYQQTPGQGLQFLFEYFSETQRNKGNFPGRFSGRQFSNSRSEMNVSTLELGDSALYLCASSPTVNYGYTFGSGTRLTVV.

The J gene is TRBJ1-1, the V gene TRBV28; 8 bases are shared with TRBD1. The CDR3 is 14 residues long. Germline V CDR1 and CDR2: MDHEN, SYDVKM. Trimming removed 4 bases from V and 6 bases from J; junction bases left unmatched: 7. The CDR3 DNA is TGTGCCAGCAGTTCCACGGGACAGGCCCCTGAAGCTTTCTTT. Translated, it gives CASSSTGQAPEAFF.

The chain links TRBV10-3 to TRBJ2-7; possible D gene TRBD2, 6 bases. Trimming took 6 bases from V and 3 from J, leaving 15 bases between them. Germline V gene data show CDR1 as ENHRY and CDR2 as SYGVKD. The CDR3 is 14 residues long. The CDR3 is CAIRDGGSNYEQYF. In nucleotides, the CDR3 is TGTGCCATCAGGGACGGGGGATCGAACTACGAGCAGTACTTC.

This chain joins TRBV6-1 and TRBJ1-3; 7 bases line up with TRBD1. Germline V lookup: CDR1 MNHNS, CDR2 SASEGT. V gave up 4 bases and J gave up 2 bases; unmatched junction bases: 8. This CDR3 comprises 16 residues. CDR3 protein: CASSGPTGQTGNTIYF. The CDR3 DNA sequence: TGTGCCAGCAGTGGACCGACAGGGCAGACTGGAAACACCATATATTTT.

This sequence joins TRBV19 and TRBJ1-5; no firm D call. V was cut by 8 bases and J by 0 bases, with 11 bases left in between. The CDR3 totals 14 residues. Germline V CDR1 and CDR2: LNHDA, SQIVND (reference sequence). The CDR3 region is CASLGGYSNQPQHF. The DNA for the CDR3 is TGTGCCAGTCTAGGAGGGTATAGCAATCAGCCCCAGCATTTT.

The rearrangement joins TRBV28 to TRBJ1-5; 9 bases match TRBD1. Trimming took 5 bases from V and 0 from J; bases not matched to a gene: 11. The CDR3 length is 18 residues. Germline CDR1 and CDR2: MDHEN and SYDVKM. As DNA, the CDR3 is TGTGCCAGCAGTAAATGGGGGACAGGGCGCTATAGCAATCAGCCCCAGCATTTT. Protein: CASSKWGTGRYSNQPQHF.

In nucleotides, the CDR3 is TGCGCCAGCAGCCTGCCTCGGGGCTACGAGCAGTACTTC. Protein: CASSLPRGYEQYF. The V call is TRBV5-1, the J call TRBJ2-7; D might be TRBD2 (5 bases). In germline, CDR1 is SGHRS, CDR2 YFSETQ. This CDR3 has 13 residues. Between the trimmed V and J ends, which lost 4 bases and 3 bases, there was a span of 11 bases.

The chain has TRBV5-4 and TRBJ2-7; 7 positions match TRBD1. The CDR3 is 13 amino acids. V gave up 4 bases and J gave up 5 bases; unmatched junction bases: 6. Germline V gives CDR1 SGHNT, CDR2 YYREEE (reference sequence). Written as DNA, the CDR3 is TGTGCCAGCAGCCCCGGGACAGTCCACGAGCAGTACTTC. Encoded protein: CASSPGTVHEQYF.

The DNA for the CDR3 is TGTGCCAGCAGTCCCCTCGGGGGAGGGTTGAACACCGGGGAGCTGTTTTTT. This encodes CASSPLGGGLNTGELFF. The chain carries TRBV28 and TRBJ2-2; 7 nucleotides match TRBD2. Germline values: CDR1 MDHEN, CDR2 SYDVKM. The CDR3 is made up of 17 amino acids. Unmatched junction bases numbered 10, after V lost 5 bases and J lost 1 base.

This chain connects TRBV10-3 to TRBJ2-7; 9 bases align to TRBD1. Germline CDR1 ENHRY, CDR2 SYGVKD. V was clipped by 10 bases and J by 2 bases; unmatched bases: 6. The CDR3 length is 13 residues. The CDR3 here is CATRTGDPYEQYF. As DNA, the CDR3 is TGTGCCACCCGGACAGGGGATCCCTACGAGCAGTACTTC.